Below, one T cell receptor (beta chain) is given with its context. Its antigen is currently unknown. These data originate in a study of cytomegalovirus exposure and HLA in healthy donors. Broader study findings: Some V segments (TRBV6-2 and TRBV6-3 among them) were excluded as indistinguishable.

PCR primers comprised 60 Vbeta and 13 Jbeta primers. TCRdb's copy holds only in-frame clones and misses some; the assay was immunoSEQ multiplex PCR. This table holds 45,000 to 60,000 clones. Trimming cost V 2 bases and J 4 bases, with 15 bases left between them. The CDR3 is made up of 16 amino acids. CDR1 and CDR2 from the germline V gene are MDHEN and SYDVKM. The chain uses TRBV28 and TRBJ1-5, with D uncertain. The source of this sequence is a female donor in good health and CMV-seronegative. Sample: PBMCs. The DNA of the CDR3 is TGTGCCAGCAGTTTAGGCCCGTGGGGAGGTAATCAGCCCCAGCATTTT. This encodes CASSLGPWGGNQPQHF.